This T cell receptor (beta chain) was documented in a study of blood T cell repertoires in COVID-19. Turning to the study itself: From the United States, Italy and Spain came samples of acute and convalescent COVID-19. PBMCs, B-cell-depleted T cells, or T cells provided the cDNA or gDNA that made up the material.

V lost 6 bases to trimming and J lost 0 bases, with 9 bases between them. Germline V gives CDR1 SGHNT, CDR2 YENEEA. The CDR3 is made up of 13 amino acids. In the authors' methods: Nucleated cell number was recorded as an estimate derived from reference gene primer amplification. TCRdb's table, derived via immunoSEQ multiplex PCR, lists solely in-frame clones and lacks some. The V and J calls and clone size come from that table; D and trimming were worked out from the DNA. The sample has approximately 97,000 clones, 70% to 90% seen once. The receptor was derived from a human donor in a cohort sampled during active COVID-19. Input material: peripheral blood. This chain links TRBV11-3 with TRBJ2-7, with D possibly TRBD1 on 5 matching bases. The DNA for the CDR3 is TGTGCCAGCAGTTCGACAGCCTCCTACGAGCAGTACTTC. Protein product: CASSSTASYEQYF.